These 13 T cell receptor beta chains came from one sample sequenced in a study of cytomegalovirus exposure and HLA in healthy donors. A multiplex PCR was run with 60 Vbeta primers and 13 Jbeta primers. Some clones are missing from TCRdb's copy, which holds only in-frame ones; the method was immunoSEQ multiplex PCR. The sample consists of under 200,000 clones, less than 90% of them appearing once. The material sequenced was PBMCs. Receptors originate from a man younger than 45 in good health and CMV-seronegative.

The chain joins TRBV9 to TRBJ2-5, with 7 positions matching TRBD1. This CDR3 is built from 14 residues. Germline-derived CDR1 and CDR2 are SGDLS and YYNGEE. The V and J ends lost 9 bases and 5 bases, in that order; junction bases with no gene match: 13. CDR3: CAIYSDRSGETQYF. The CDR3 nucleotides read TGTGCCATCTATTCGGACAGGTCAGGGGAGACCCAGTACTTC. Filled out from reference TRBV9 and TRBJ2-5, the complete variable domain reads DSGVTQTPKHLITATGQRVTLRCSPRSGDLSVYWYQQSLDQGLQFLIQYYNGEERAKGNILERFSAQQFPDLHSELNLSSLELGDSALYFCAIYSDRSGETQYFGPGTRLLVL.

The V call is TRBV21-1, the J call TRBJ2-7; the table's D call TRBD1 went unverified against the DNA. TRBV21-1 is deemed a pseudogene. This CDR3 is built from 15 residues. DNA of the CDR3: TGTGCCAGCAGCAAAATCGCAGGGAAGTATTACGAGCAGTACTTC. It codes for CASSKIAGKYYEQYF.

This clone was seen only once. This chain joins TRBV6-6 and TRBJ1-3; D is ambiguous. The CDR3 sequence is 14 residues long. Between the trimmed V and J ends, which lost 10 bases and 4 bases, there was a span of 17 bases. Germline CDR1 is MNHNY and CDR2 is SVGAGI (reference sequence). CDR3 DNA: TGTGCCATCTTATCTCTCCCCTCCGGAAACACCATATATTTT. Translation gives CAILSLPSGNTIYF.

The chain joins TRBV4-1 to TRBJ1-3; tentative D call: TRBD1 (5 bases). The V end lost 1 base, the J end lost 1 base, and 17 bases lay between the germline ends. CDR1 and CDR2 (germline): MGHRA, YSYEKL. The CDR3 extends over 18 amino acids. The CDR3 DNA reads TGCGCCAGCAGCCAAGTAACTACAGGATCCCTTTCTGGAAACACCATATATTTT. Its protein product is CASSQVTTGSLSGNTIYF.

J is TRBJ2-7 and V is TRBV7-9, with 7 bases fitting TRBD2. CDR3 length equals 15 residues. V was pared by 5 bases and J by 2 bases, with 9 bases of the junction left unmatched. Germline V gene sequence: CDR1 SEHNR, CDR2 FQNEAQ (reference sequence). The CDR3 is CASSVPGGRPYEQYF. The CDR3 DNA is TGTGCCAGCAGCGTCCCGGGGGGAAGACCCTACGAGCAGTACTTC.

The rearrangement joins TRBV30 to TRBJ2-5; TRBD1 matches 8 bases. Near its end, the DNA agrees better with TRBJ2-7, so the J call may be wrong. The V gene's germline CDR1 is GTSNPN and CDR2 SVGIG (reference sequence). The CDR3 sequence is 12 residues long. The CDR3 bases are TGTGCCCGAGGACAGGGATCTCGCGAGCAGTACTTC. Translation gives CARGQGSREQYF.

This chain uses TRBV7-6 with TRBJ2-5, with 10 bases lining up with TRBD1. The germline V gene has CDR1 SGHVS and CDR2 FNYEAQ. This CDR3 has 15 amino acids. Trimming took 1 base from V and 4 from J; bases not matched to a gene: 3. The DNA of the CDR3 is TGTGCCAGCAGCTTAGTGGACAGGGGGTTAGAGACCCAGTACTTC. It is translated as CASSLVDRGLETQYF.

The chain employs TRBV19 and TRBJ1-5; 8 bases match TRBD1. Trimming at V came to 7 bases and at J to 2 bases, leaving 16 bases not matched to a gene. This CDR3 is 18 amino acids long. The V gene's germline CDR1 is LNHDA and CDR2 SQIVND (reference sequence). The CDR3 DNA follows: TGTGCCAGTAATGGTCTGGGGACAGGTCTCGGAGGCAATCAGCCCCAGCATTTT. Amino acid sequence: CASNGLGTGLGGNQPQHF. The complete variable domain, with remaining parts taken from reference TRBV19 and TRBJ1-5, reads DGGITQSPKYLFRKEGQNVTLSCEQNLNHDAMYWYRQDPGQGLRLIYYSQIVNDFQKGDIAEGYSVSREKKESFPLTVTSAQKNPTAFYLCASNGLGTGLGGNQPQHFGDGTRLSIL.

V usage is TRBV6-4 and J usage is TRBJ1-6, with D maybe TRBD1 (5 bases). Between the trimmed V and J ends, which lost 8 bases and 8 bases, there was a span of 16 bases. Germline CDR1 and CDR2: MRHNA and SNTAGT. The CDR3 loop spans 14 amino acids. The CDR3 bases are TGTGCCAGCCGACGTTCTCCACAGGATTCACCCCTCCACTTT. Translating gives CASRRSPQDSPLHF.

This chain links TRBV29-1 with TRBJ2-3; 8 bases are shared with TRBD2. Germline V gene sequence: CDR1 SQVTM, CDR2 ANQGSEA. The CDR3 contains 16 residues. The V gene end was trimmed by 5 bases and the J gene end by 6 bases; junction bases not matched to a gene: 16. The CDR3: CSVKLWLAGGGDTQYF. In nucleotides, the CDR3 is TGCAGCGTTAAATTGTGGCTAGCGGGCGGGGGGGATACGCAGTATTTT.

The chain has TRBV15 and TRBJ1-1, with D uncertain. This CDR3 spans 13 amino acids. Looked up from germline, CDR1 is LNHNV and CDR2 is YYDKDF (reference sequence). V was pared by 6 bases and J by 7 bases, with 15 bases between. CDR3 amino acids: CATSPIVGSEAFF. As DNA, the CDR3 is TGTGCCACCAGTCCGATAGTAGGGAGTGAAGCTTTCTTT.

The V call is TRBV18, the J call TRBJ1-4; no definite D call. Trimming stripped 0 bases from V and 3 bases from J, with 8 bases between. Germline V gene lookup returns CDR1 KGHSH and CDR2 LQKENI. This CDR3 is 15 amino acids long. Here the CDR3 DNA reads TGTGCCAGCTCACCACCGAGCAAATCTAATGAAAAACTGTTTTTT. This gives the protein CASSPPSKSNEKLFF. Full variable domain (remainder filled in from reference TRBV18 and TRBJ1-4): NAGVMQNPRHLVRRRGQEARLRCSPMKGHSHVYWYRQLPEEGLKFMVYLQKENIIDESGMPKERFSAEFPKEGPSILRIQQVVRGDSAAYFCASSPPSKSNEKLFFGSGTQLSVL.

As to this clone: This CDR3 is also generated by other DNA sequences in the sample. The chain couples TRBV7-3 to TRBJ2-5; 7 bases are a match to TRBD2. In germline, CDR1 is SGHTA, CDR2 FQGTGA. The CDR3 is made up of 13 amino acids. After removal of 2 bases from V and 4 bases from J, the junction contained 1 base not matched to a gene. The CDR3 loop reads CASSLGRGETQYF. DNA of the CDR3: TGTGCCAGCAGCTTAGGGAGGGGAGAGACCCAGTACTTC.